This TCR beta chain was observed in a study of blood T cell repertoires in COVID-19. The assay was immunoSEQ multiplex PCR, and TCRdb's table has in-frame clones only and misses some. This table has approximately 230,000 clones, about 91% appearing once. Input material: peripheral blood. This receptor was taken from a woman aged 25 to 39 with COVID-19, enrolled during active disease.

The CDR3 loop is CASSLQGTGYTEAFF. Here the CDR3 DNA reads TGTGCCAGCAGTTTGCAGGGGACAGGGTACACTGAAGCTTTCTTT. V and J are TRBV27 and TRBJ1-1; 9 bases match TRBD1. J lost 3 bases, V lost 3 bases, and 5 bases had no gene match. This CDR3 region has 15 residues. Germline assignment: CDR1 MNHEY and CDR2 SMNVEV (reference sequence).